This paragraph reports one T cell receptor (beta chain). The antigen it recognizes is unknown. Per-base qualities were not stored, and no clone one base away is much larger. The data belong to a study of graft-versus-host responses after intestinal transplantation (dated by TCRdb to the early 2020s). Looking at the study overall: The transplants that recipients got were multivisceral, liver-intestinal, or isolated intestinal. Instead of going to the commercial service, samples from a few later patients were sequenced in-house on an Illumina MiSeq and processed with MiXCR. Alloreactive clones were identified by sequencing pre-transplant mixed lymphocyte reaction products and comparing these products with unstimulated pre-transplant donor and recipient T cells. Every recipient was given anti-thymocyte globulin induction, followed by around three years of maintenance tacrolimus and steroids. Of the 20 to 25 intestinal transplant recipients enrolled in the cohort, one of whom was a retransplant, a few patients without pretransplant specimens were excluded. Bulk TCR-beta CDR3 sequencing was used to track graft-versus-host and host-versus-graft alloreactive T cell clones in the graft, circulation and bone marrow after intestinal transplantation. A peak of at least 4% donor T cells among recipient peripheral blood mononuclear cells was the definition used for donor T cell macrochimerism.

Preparation of the library involved the immunoSEQ multiplex PCR assay. For most patients, genomic DNA was isolated with the Qiagen DNeasy Blood and Tissue Kit and sent frozen to Adaptive Biotechnologies for TCR sequencing. For most patients, genomic DNA was subjected to high-throughput TCR-beta CDR3 sequencing by Adaptive Biotechnologies. The original methods were these. Adaptive's ImmunoSEQ software supplied the TCR sequencing data for around 19 patients, while MiXCR and VDJtools were used to process three other patients. CD4 versus CD8 sorting errors were corrected by removing sequences found in both subsets at a frequency ratio below 5:1. CDR3 nucleotide sequences shared between donor and recipient were removed because their origin could not be assigned. Alloreactive clones required at least 2-fold expansion over unstimulated cells and minimum CFSE-low frequency of 0.002% (template counts) or 0.001% (read counts). Mappable clones were those detected in sequenced pre-transplant spleen, lymph node, or MLR CFSE-low populations of the donor or recipient. Cumulative frequency of alloreactive clones was calculated as a percentage of all sequences weighted by copy number. TCRdb holds this immuneACCESS table with in-frame rearrangements only. Some clones are missing; in checked studies, unresolved V genes explain under half, and the rest has no known cause. V and J calls and clone size are as listed in that table; D and trimming were resolved from the DNA. The sample includes 100,000 or so clones, with 85% to 95% observed a single time. Clones ranked in the top ten supply more than 1.5% of the sample.

What the time point label conveys for this sample: cells obtained before transplantation from donor or recipient. CD3+CD4+ and CD3+CD8+ populations were FACS-sorted from unstimulated pre-transplant donor and recipient cells taken from spleen or lymph nodes. What the research found in general, with its limitations: The relatively low number and heterogeneity of intestinal transplant patients limited the conclusions. GvH clones were detected in recipient bone marrow, and some appeared earlier in ileal mucosa or blood, consistent with an intestinal mucosal origin. Peak levels of circulating GvH clones were associated with declines in HvG clones early after transplant. In patients with donor T cell macrochimerism, the allografts had high GvH to HvG T cell clonal ratios.

The sequencing used unstimulated CD8+ T cells sorted from spleen or lymph node cells, collected before intestinal transplant. This TCR was sampled from a human donor who received an intestinal transplant.

In nucleotide form, the sequence is TGCGCCAGCAGCGTGCAGTCTCCGAGCAATCAGCCCCAGCATTTT. This encodes CASSVQSPSNQPQHF. The chain couples TRBV4-3 to TRBJ1-5; no D gene can be assigned with confidence. Cut back by 5 bases and 1 base, the V and J ends lie 12 bases apart. CDR1 and CDR2 are drawn from the germline V gene: LGHNA, YSLEER. From the cysteine through the phenylalanine, the CDR3 covers 15 amino acids. Kept here is only the CDR3 DNA, which spans 45 bases and is read in frame from base 1.